Shown below are 29 T cell receptor beta chains from a single sample sequenced in a study of blood T cells in healthy people across ages. A sample-barcoded 5' primer and a J-beta primer mix were used in a second PCR of roughly 7 to 11 cycles. Each CDR3 protein is one row after TCRdb ran MiXCR on the 5' RACE reads. The table has more than 550,000 distinct CDR3 sequences, over 20% seen once. What was sequenced was blood. All receptors come from a man aged 70-80 years in good health.

This clonotype was recorded a few times. This chain links TRBV5-1 with TRBJ2-3, with 7 bases aligning to TRBD2. CDR3 size: 15 residues. CDR1 and CDR2 from the germline V gene are SGHRS and YFSETQ. With 4 bases clipped from V and 4 bases from J, the junction kept 9 bases outside the gene matches. CDR3 coding DNA: TGCGCCAGCAGCCTAGGACTAGAAGGCGCAGATACGCAGTATTTT. Translation gives CASSLGLEGADTQYF.

This clonotype was picked up many times. The DNA for the CDR3 is TGTGCCAGCGGACTACTAGCGGGGCCCTACAATGAGCAGTTCTTC. Protein: CASGLLAGPYNEQFF. V and J are TRBV2 and TRBJ2-1, with 10 bases matching TRBD2. Germline V gives CDR1 SNHLY, CDR2 FYNNEI. The length of the CDR3 is 15 residues. J gave up 2 bases and V 8 bases, and 6 bases lay outside the gene matches.

The chain joins TRBV2 to TRBJ2-1, with a tentative D call TRBD1 (5 bases). The V gene lost 9 bases and the J gene lost 1 base, with 7 bases spanning the gap. The CDR3 length is 12 residues. From germline, CDR1 is SNHLY and CDR2 FYNNEI. The CDR3: CASKGSYNEQFF. The CDR3 nucleotides are TGTGCCAGTAAGGGGTCCTACAATGAGCAGTTCTTC. Variable domain in full (rest from reference TRBV2 and TRBJ2-1): EPEVTQTPSHQVTQMGQEVILRCVPISNHLYFYWYRQILGQKVEFLVSFYNNEISEKSEIFDDQFSVERPDGSNFTLKIRSTKLEDSAMYFCASKGSYNEQFFGPGTRLTVL.

This clonotype was observed at least ten times. The rearrangement joins TRBV29-1 to TRBJ1-1; D is possibly TRBD1 (6 bases). Trimming left V 0 bases short and J 11 bases short, with 16 bases between. This CDR3 has 13 residues. Germline V gives CDR1 SQVTM, CDR2 ANQGSEA. This CDR3 reads CSVEDAIRDRAFF. DNA of the CDR3: TGCAGCGTTGAAGATGCCATCCGAGACAGGGCTTTCTTT. The entire variable domain, with the rest obtained from reference TRBV29-1 and TRBJ1-1, is as follows: SAVISQKPSRDICQRGTSLTIQCQVDSQVTMMFWYRQQPGQSLTLIATANQGSEATYESGFVIDKFPISRPNLTFSTLTVSNMSPEDSSIYLCSVEDAIRDRAFFGQGTRLTVV.

This clonotype was recorded a few times. The chain employs TRBV12-3 or TRBV12-4 and TRBJ2-2, with D perhaps TRBD1 or TRBD2 (5 bases each). Between the trimmed V and J ends, which lost 3 bases and 6 bases, there was a span of 14 bases. This CDR3 comprises 15 residues. CDR3 coding DNA: TGTGCCAGCAGTTTTCGGACCAAGGGACCCGGGGAGCTGTTTTTT. Amino acids: CASSFRTKGPGELFF.

The chain joins TRBV28 to TRBJ1-2, with no clear D. V gave up 11 bases and J gave up 0 bases, with 7 bases separating them. The germline gives CDR1 MDHEN, CDR2 SYDVKM. CDR3 length: 11 amino acids. The CDR3 reads CAVGANYGYTF. The CDR3 coding sequence is TGTGCCGTTGGGGCTAACTATGGCTACACCTTC.

The chain joins TRBV7-9 to TRBJ2-3, with D tentatively TRBD2 (5 bases). CDR1 and CDR2 (germline): SEHNR, FQNEAQ (reference sequence). This CDR3 has 13 amino acids. Between the trimmed V and J ends, which lost 4 bases and 5 bases, there was a span of 10 bases. The CDR3 nucleotides are TGTGCCAGCAGCTCAGTAGGGAGAGATACGCAGTATTTT. Residues: CASSSVGRDTQYF.

This clonotype has more than one count but fewer than ten. The chain is built from TRBV12-3 or TRBV12-4 and TRBJ2-3; D is possibly TRBD1 or TRBD2 (6 bases each). CDR3 length equals 16 residues. V lost 6 bases, J lost 0 bases, and 16 bases lay in between. The CDR3 DNA is TGTGCCAGCAGCAAGGGGGGCAGAACTAGCACAGATACGCAGTATTTT. It specifies CASSKGGRTSTDTQYF.

This clonotype was seen more than once but under ten times. This chain uses TRBV28 with TRBJ2-3; TRBD2 agrees at 10 bases. Germline V CDR1 and CDR2: MDHEN, SYDVKM. The CDR3 has 16 amino acids. Losses at the gene ends were 5 bases for V and 5 bases for J; bases not matched to a gene: 10. The CDR3 coding sequence is TGTGCCAGCAGTACCTTAGCGGGGGGCGAGGTAGATACGCAGTATTTT. Its protein is CASSTLAGGEVDTQYF. The complete variable domain, with remaining parts taken from reference TRBV28 and TRBJ2-3, reads DVKVTQSSRYLVKRTGEKVFLECVQDMDHENMFWYRQDPGLGLRLIYFSYDVKMKEKGDIPEGYSVSREKKERFSLILESASTNQTSMYLCASSTLAGGEVDTQYFGPGTRLTVL.

This clonotype was counted a few times. The chain carries TRBV9 and TRBJ2-7; 7 nucleotides line up with TRBD1. Per the germline V gene, CDR1 is SGDLS and CDR2 is YYNGEE. The CDR3 runs to 13 residues. With 1 base clipped from V and 6 bases from J, the junction kept 4 bases outside the gene matches. The CDR3 DNA follows: TGTGCCAGCAGCGTAACAGGGGAAAGCGAGCAGTACGTC. The encoded protein is CASSVTGESEQYV.

This clonotype was counted between two and nine times. This chain links TRBV7-9 with TRBJ2-5; 9 positions agree with TRBD1. Near its end, the DNA agrees better with TRBJ2-1, so the J call may be wrong. Germline-derived CDR1 and CDR2 are SEHNR and FQNEAQ (reference sequence). This CDR3 is built from 15 residues. The CDR3 nucleotides are TGTGCCAGCAGCGGAAGGGACAGGGAATACAATGAGCAGTTCTTC. This encodes CASSGRDREYNEQFF.

The rearrangement joins TRBV29-1 to TRBJ2-3, with D hard to call. V was pared by 4 bases and J by 0 bases, with 5 bases between. This CDR3 contains 12 residues. Germline CDR1 reads SQVTM; CDR2 reads ANQGSEA. This CDR3 is CSVVVSTDTQYF. CDR3 coding DNA: TGCAGCGTTGTCGTTAGCACAGATACGCAGTATTTT.

This clonotype was observed once. The J gene is TRBJ2-3, the V gene TRBV6-6; 8 bases are shared with TRBD2. V shed 6 bases and J 2 bases; nucleotides not matched to a gene: 7. The CDR3 loop spans 15 amino acids. In germline, CDR1 is MNHNY, CDR2 SVGAGI (reference sequence). The CDR3 nucleotides are TGTGCCAGCAGCCCCGGGGGGGCCGACACAGATACGCAGTATTTT. As protein: CASSPGGADTDTQYF.

V and J are TRBV20-1 and TRBJ2-4; 10 bases are a match to TRBD1. This CDR3 has 18 amino acids. Per germline, CDR1 DFQATT and CDR2 SNEGSKA (reference sequence). V lost 1 base, J lost 0 bases, and 9 bases stayed unmatched. CDR3 protein: CSARGRGGTGAAKNIQYF. Written as DNA, the CDR3 is TGCAGTGCTAGAGGTCGCGGAGGGACAGGGGCAGCCAAAAACATTCAGTACTTC.

This chain connects TRBV6-5 to TRBJ2-7; D may be TRBD2 (6 bases). The germline CDR1 and CDR2 sequences are MNHEY and SVGAGI. Trimming took 7 bases from V and 2 from J, leaving 15 bases between them. This CDR3 has 14 amino acids. CDR3 loop: CASTPLGSPYEQYF. The CDR3 nucleotides are TGTGCCAGCACCCCTCTCGGGAGCCCCTACGAGCAGTACTTC.

The chain couples TRBV15 to TRBJ1-1, with 8 bases aligning to TRBD1. CDR1 and CDR2 (germline): LNHNV, YYDKDF (reference sequence). This CDR3 has 16 amino acids. Unmatched junction bases numbered 12, after V lost 4 bases and J lost 5 bases. The CDR3 here is CATSNDRTGYGTEAFF. The CDR3, as DNA: TGTGCCACCAGCAACGACAGGACAGGGTACGGAACTGAAGCTTTCTTT. The full variable domain, in which reference TRBV15 and TRBJ1-1 provide the parts outside the CDR3, is DAMVIQNPRYQVTQFGKPVTLSCSQTLNHNVMYWYQQKSSQAPKLLFHYYDKDFNNEADTPDNFQSRRPNTSFCFLDIRSPGLGDTAMYLCATSNDRTGYGTEAFFGQGTRLTVV.

The CDR3 nucleotides are TGTGCCAGCAGCATCCGTCGCCGAGGGGATGAGCAGTTCTTC. This gives the protein CASSIRRRGDEQFF. This chain links TRBV13 with TRBJ2-5; D may match TRBD1 or TRBD2 (5 bases each). The J call could be wrong; TRBJ2-1 is a better fit for the DNA end. The CDR3 has 14 amino acids. CDR1 and CDR2 (germline): PRHDT, FYEKMQ (reference sequence).

This clonotype was seen more than once but under ten times. The chain uses TRBV9 and TRBJ1-5; 8 nucleotides align to TRBD1. The CDR3 sequence is 15 residues long. Per the germline V gene, CDR1 is SGDLS and CDR2 is YYNGEE. J was trimmed by 5 bases and V by 0 bases; bases with no gene match: 4. In DNA, the CDR3 is TGTGCCAGCAGCGTAGCCGGGACAGGCGATCAGCCCCAGCATTTT. Encoded protein: CASSVAGTGDQPQHF.

In its sample, this clonotype was seen a few times. This chain uses TRBV7-2 with TRBJ2-3, with D hard to call. V was pared by 5 bases and J by 3 bases, with 18 bases between. The CDR3 totals 16 residues. Germline V CDR1 and CDR2: SGHTA, FQGNSA. CDR3 nucleotide sequence: TGTGCCAGCAGCCAAAGGTTGATAGGTCCAACAGATACGCAGTATTTT. As protein: CASSQRLIGPTDTQYF.

This clonotype was seen a handful of times. V is TRBV5-1 and J is TRBJ1-1; TRBD1 agrees at 8 bases. This CDR3 region has 11 residues. CDR1 and CDR2 from the germline V gene are SGHRS and YFSETQ. Trimming removed 7 bases from V and 12 bases from J; junction bases left unmatched: 8. CDR3 residues: CASGNRDRTFF. The DNA of the CDR3 is TGCGCCAGCGGAAACCGGGACAGGACTTTCTTT.

The chain uses TRBV18 and TRBJ2-5, with D unresolved. The DNA end is more similar to TRBJ2-1, so the J call may be wrong. Germline CDR1 reads KGHSH; CDR2 reads LQKENI. The CDR3 loop spans 13 amino acids. CDR3 loop: CASSPPFGNRQFF. For the CDR3, the DNA is TGTGCCAGCTCACCACCGTTCGGTAATAGGCAGTTCTTC.

This clonotype has more than one count but fewer than ten. J is TRBJ2-5 and V is TRBV4-3, with 12 nucleotides matching TRBD2. The last part of the DNA fits TRBJ2-1 better; the J call may be wrong. This CDR3 region has 17 residues. The V gene's germline CDR1 is LGHNA and CDR2 YSLEER. The CDR3 DNA reads as TGCGCCAGCAGCCAAGAGACGACTAGCGGGAGTATAACTGAGCAGTTCTTC. Amino acids: CASSQETTSGSITEQFF.

This clonotype was detected a few times. This chain uses TRBV5-1 with TRBJ2-6; D gene unclear. Germline CDR1 and CDR2: SGHRS and YFSETQ. There are 17 residues in the CDR3. V lost 6 bases and J 0 bases, leaving 16 bases between the germline ends. The CDR3 region has the DNA TGCGCCAGCACTTCTGGCCTTTTTTCCTCTGGGGCCAACGTCCTGACTTTC. Residues: CASTSGLFSSGANVLTF. The complete variable domain, with remaining parts taken from reference TRBV5-1 and TRBJ2-6, reads KAGVTQTPRYLIKTRGQQVTLSCSPISGHRSVSWYQQTPGQGLQFLFEYFSETQRNKGNFPGRFSGRQFSNSRSEMNVSTLELGDSALYLCASTSGLFSSGANVLTFGAGSRLTVL.

This clonotype has a handful of counts. J is TRBJ2-1 and V is TRBV9; D is unresolved. The CDR3 runs 13 residues. CDR1 is SGDLS and CDR2 is YYNGEE in the germline V gene. Trimming stripped 0 bases from V and 7 bases from J, with 8 bases between. DNA for the CDR3: TGTGCCAGCAGCGTAGGAACAGTTAATGAGCAGTTCTTC. Residues: CASSVGTVNEQFF. Full variable domain (outside the CDR3, taken from reference TRBV9 and TRBJ2-1): DSGVTQTPKHLITATGQRVTLRCSPRSGDLSVYWYQQSLDQGLQFLIQYYNGEERAKGNILERFSAQQFPDLHSELNLSSLELGDSALYFCASSVGTVNEQFFGPGTRLTVL.

This clonotype was picked up a small number of times. With a much larger clone just one base away, this may be a read error. The chain uses TRBV12-3 or TRBV12-4 and TRBJ2-3, with D perhaps matching TRBD2 (6 bases). The CDR3 is made up of 14 amino acids. The CDR3 DNA sequence: TGTGCCGGCAGCACACATCCGGAGGGAGATACGCAGTATTTT. It codes for CAGSTHPEGDTQYF.

This clonotype was seen once. The chain uses TRBV6-2 or TRBV6-3 and TRBJ2-1; 9 bases match TRBD1. Germline V CDR1 and CDR2: MNHEY, SVGEGT. V was pared by 2 bases and J by 1 base, with 9 bases of the junction left unmatched. The CDR3 covers 18 residues. Here the CDR3 reads CASSYLPSGTGSYNEQFF. The CDR3 nucleotides are TGTGCCAGCAGTTACCTTCCGTCCGGGACAGGGTCCTACAATGAGCAGTTCTTC.

This clonotype came up a few times. The J gene is TRBJ1-1, the V gene TRBV6-5; D may be TRBD1 (5 bases). Trimming cost V 0 bases and J 4 bases, with 21 bases left between them. Germline assignment: CDR1 MNHEY and CDR2 SVGAGI. This CDR3 comprises 18 residues. The CDR3 DNA reads TGTGCCAGCAGTTACTCGAATGCAGGCCCCACGGGGGTCACTGAAGCTTTCTTT. Encoded protein: CASSYSNAGPTGVTEAFF.

Comments on this clonotype: A much larger clone lies one base from this, so it may be a read error. This chain joins TRBV11-2 and TRBJ1-2; 9 bases line up with TRBD1. This CDR3 region has 14 residues. From germline, CDR1 is SGHAT and CDR2 FQNNGV. This chain's CDR3 is CASSSPGQGYGYPF. As DNA, the CDR3 is TGTGCCAGCAGCAGTCCAGGACAGGGGTATGGCTACCCCTTC.

The rearrangement links TRBV15 to TRBJ2-1, with 7 bases matching TRBD2. This CDR3 spans 15 amino acids. Looked up from germline, CDR1 is LNHNV and CDR2 is YYDKDF (reference sequence). The J segment lost 9 bases and the V segment lost 1 base, leaving 9 bases of the junction unmatched. The CDR3 DNA is TGTGCCACCAGCAGAGGTGGCGGGGGAGTGGCTGAGCAGTTCTTC. This encodes CATSRGGGGVAEQFF.